This is a list of T cell receptor beta chains from one sample in a study of T cells in Graves' hyperthyroidism and ophthalmopathy. MiXCR was run by TCRdb on the multiplex PCR reads, yielding one entry per CDR3 protein. Among around 190,000 distinct CDR3 sequences listed, less than 20% were seen once. Sequencing was done on a sample of blood. All receptors come from a woman between 45 and 60 years old with Graves' hyperthyroidism. Both conserved end residues are part of each CDR3. Each record gives: D gene, clone size, J gene, V gene, CDR3 DNA, CDR3 protein. D genes are given only for firm matches. Clone size appears in some rows only: once, few, many, or a class for an expanded clone.

>-|-|TRBJ1-2|TRBV29-1
TGCAGCGTTGAGAAGCTAGGTGGCTACACCTTC
CSVEKLGGYTF
>-|few|TRBJ1-5|TRBV6-1
TGTGCCAGCAGCTACCGGGGTGGCAATCAGCCCCAGCATTTT
CASSYRGGNQPQHF
>TRBD1|few|TRBJ1-6|TRBV27
TGTGCCAGCAGTTTATGGGGGACAGGAGGAGGATCACCCCTCCACTTT
CASSLWGTGGGSPLHF
>-|few|TRBJ2-1|TRBV5-1
TGCGCCAGCAGCGCCTTTGATGGACTCCCATACAATGAGCAGTTCTTC
CASSAFDGLPYNEQFF
>-|-|TRBJ1-5|TRBV28
TGTGCCAGCAGTTTTGAGGATCAGCCCCAGCATTTT
CASSFEDQPQHF
>-|many|TRBJ1-1|TRBV11-2
TGTGCCAGCAGCTTAGGGGCGGGTTCTGCTGAAGCTTTCTTT
CASSLGAGSAEAFF
>TRBD2|many|TRBJ2-1|TRBV6-1
TGTGCCAGCAGTTACCTAGCGGGCGACCCCAACAATGAGCAGTTCTTC
CASSYLAGDPNNEQFF
>-|many|TRBJ2-3|TRBV7-3
TGTGCCAGCAGCCGGGCTCCACCTCACACAGATACGCAGTATTTT
CASSRAPPHTDTQYF
>-|many|TRBJ2-5|TRBV11-3
TGTGCCAGCAACTTTCAGGGCCAAGAGACCCAGTACTTC
CASNFQGQETQYF
>-|many|TRBJ2-7|TRBV2
TGTGCCAGCAGTTTTCGGACGCAAACCTACGAGCAGTACTTC
CASSFRTQTYEQYF
>-|many|TRBJ2-7|TRBV29-1
TGCAGCGTTGATGGAGGGGGCGGCTACGAGCAGTACTTC
CSVDGGGGYEQYF
>TRBD2|many|TRBJ2-2|TRBV2
TGTGCCAGCGCGGGGGAGGGAACCGGGGAGCTGTTTTTT
CASAGEGTGELFF
>-|many|TRBJ1-1|TRBV14
TGTGCCAGCAGCCAAGATTTATTGGGGGGCTCAGGGACTGAAGCTTTCTTT
CASSQDLLGGSGTEAFF
>TRBD2|-|TRBJ2-5|TRBV7-3
TGTGCCAGCAGCTCGACTAGCGGAACCGAAGAGACCCAGTACTTC
CASSSTSGTEETQYF
>-|many|TRBJ2-7|TRBV7-9
TGTGCCAGCAGCTTACCCCCAGGGTACGAGCAGTACTTC
CASSLPPGYEQYF
>-|-|TRBJ1-4|TRBV7-9
TGTGCCAGCAGCCCCCCGGGGAGGGAAAATGAAAAACTGTTTTTT
CASSPPGRENEKLFF
>-|many|TRBJ1-2|TRBV3-1
TGTGCCAGCAGCCCTGGTGGACGACAGCCATATGGCTACACCTTC
CASSPGGRQPYGYTF
>-|few|TRBJ1-6|TRBV5-1
TGCGCCAGCAGCTTGGAGGGCAGGGCGCAAGGTTCACCCCTCCACTTT
CASSLEGRAQGSPLHF
>-|-|TRBJ1-5|TRBV6-1
TGTGCCAGCAACTATCAGCCCCAGCATTTT
CASNYQPQHF
>-|few|TRBJ2-1|TRBV28
TGTGCCAGAATAGCCGGGTGGTACAATGAGCAGTTCTTC
CARIAGWYNEQFF
>-|many|TRBJ2-3|TRBV30
TGTGCCTGGGGGACTAGCACAGATACGCAGTATTTT
CAWGTSTDTQYF
>TRBD1|few|TRBJ1-2|TRBV20-1
TGCAGTGCCCTCACCGGGACAGGATATGGCTACACCTTC
CSALTGTGYGYTF
>-|-|TRBJ2-2|TRBV5-1
TGCGCCAGCAGTCAGGGGAGTGGGACCGGGGAGCTGTTTTTT
CASSQGSGTGELFF
>-|-|TRBJ2-1|TRBV15
TGTGCCACCAGCATTGGGATTGAGCAGTTCTTC
CATSIGIEQFF
>-|-|TRBJ1-1|TRBV18
TGTGCCAGCTCACCAGTGGGAGACACTGAAGCTTTCTTT
CASSPVGDTEAFF
>-|few|TRBJ1-1|TRBV9
TGTGCCAGCAGCGTAGGAGGGACGAACACTGAAGCTTTCTTT
CASSVGGTNTEAFF
>TRBD2|-|TRBJ2-5|TRBV5-4
TGTGCCAGCAGCCCGCGGACTAGCGGGAGGTTGGAGACCCAGTACTTC
CASSPRTSGRLETQYF
>TRBD1|-|TRBJ1-5|TRBV7-9
TGTGCCAGCAGCTTAGAGACAGGGGGCGGCAATCAGCCCCAGCATTTT
CASSLETGGGNQPQHF
>TRBD2|few|TRBJ2-1|TRBV7-3
TGTGCCAGCAGCTTGGGTAGCGGGAGGGAAGGGTGGCAGTTCTTC
CASSLGSGREGWQFF
>-|few|TRBJ2-1|TRBV29-1
TGCAGCGTTGAAGTTTACGAATTTCAGTTCTTC
CSVEVYEFQFF
>TRBD2|many|TRBJ2-1|TRBV7-2
TGTGCCAGCAGCTCCCGGACTAGTGAGCAGTTCTTC
CASSSRTSEQFF
>TRBD2|many|TRBJ2-7|TRBV5-6
TGTGCCAGCAGCTTGGGTAGCGGGAGGGGTGAGCAGTACTTC
CASSLGSGRGEQYF
>-|-|TRBJ2-2|TRBV15
TGTGCCACCAGCAGAGAACAGGCGAACACCGGGGAGCTGTTTTTT
CATSREQANTGELFF
>-|many|TRBJ1-3|TRBV15
TGTGCCACCAGCAGAGATATGGGTAGTGGAAACACCATATATTTT
CATSRDMGSGNTIYF
>-|few|TRBJ1-1|TRBV30
TGTGCCTGGAGTCGGGACTCCGGGAACACTGAAGCTTTCTTT
CAWSRDSGNTEAFF
>-|many|TRBJ1-1|TRBV14
TGTGCCAGCAGCCCCTACCGGAACACTGAAGCTTTCTTT
CASSPYRNTEAFF